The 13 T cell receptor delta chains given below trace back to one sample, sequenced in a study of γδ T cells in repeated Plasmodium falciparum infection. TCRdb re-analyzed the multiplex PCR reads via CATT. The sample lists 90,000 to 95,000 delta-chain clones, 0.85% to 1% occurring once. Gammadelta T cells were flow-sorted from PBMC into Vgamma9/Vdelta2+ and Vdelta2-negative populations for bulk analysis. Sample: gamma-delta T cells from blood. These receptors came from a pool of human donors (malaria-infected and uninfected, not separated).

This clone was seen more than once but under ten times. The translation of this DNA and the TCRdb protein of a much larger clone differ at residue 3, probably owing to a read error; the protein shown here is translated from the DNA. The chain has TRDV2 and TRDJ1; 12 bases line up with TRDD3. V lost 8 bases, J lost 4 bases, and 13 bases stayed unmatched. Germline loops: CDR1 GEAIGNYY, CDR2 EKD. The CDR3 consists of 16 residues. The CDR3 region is CASGFSYWGILDKLIF. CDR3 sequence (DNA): TGTGCCTCCGGATTCTCGTACTGGGGGATACTCGATAAACTCATCTTT.

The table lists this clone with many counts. CDR3 residues: CALGAEAFLLRGDTAAAQLFF. DNA of the CDR3: TGTGCTCTTGGGGCCGAGGCCTTCCTACTAAGGGGGGATACGGCTGCAGCACAACTCTTCTTT. This chain uses TRDV1 with TRDJ2, with a tentative D call TRDD3 (10 bases). This CDR3 is built from 21 residues. Deletions cut 4 bases from V and 6 bases from J, with 33 bases between. Germline V gene data show CDR1 as TSWWSYY and CDR2 as QGS.

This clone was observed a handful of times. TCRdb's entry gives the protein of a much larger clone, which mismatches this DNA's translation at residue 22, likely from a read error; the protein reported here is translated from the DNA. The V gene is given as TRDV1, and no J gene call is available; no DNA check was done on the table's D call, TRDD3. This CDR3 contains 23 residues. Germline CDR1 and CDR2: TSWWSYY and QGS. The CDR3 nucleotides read TGTGCTCTTGGGGAACTGGGGGGCGCCTTCCGGGCGTCTGAGCGGGCGTACACCGATAAACTCACCTTT. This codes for CALGELGGAFRASERAYTDKLTF.

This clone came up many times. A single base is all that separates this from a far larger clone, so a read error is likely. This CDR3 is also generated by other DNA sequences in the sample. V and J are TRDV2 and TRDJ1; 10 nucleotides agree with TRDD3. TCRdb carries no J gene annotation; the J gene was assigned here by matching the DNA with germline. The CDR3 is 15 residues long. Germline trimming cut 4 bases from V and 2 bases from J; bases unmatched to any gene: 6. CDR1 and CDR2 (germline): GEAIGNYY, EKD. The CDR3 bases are TGTGCCTGTGATAATCTGGGGGATAAGACCGATAAACTCATCTTT. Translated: CACDNLGDKTDKLIF.

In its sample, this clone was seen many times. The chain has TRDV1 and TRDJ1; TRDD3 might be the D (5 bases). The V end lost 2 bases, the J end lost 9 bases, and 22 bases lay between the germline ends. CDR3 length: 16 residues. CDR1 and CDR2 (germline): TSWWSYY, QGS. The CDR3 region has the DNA TGTGCTCTTGGGGAATTCCCGAAGACCCTGGGACGGGAACTCATCTTT. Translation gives CALGEFPKTLGRELIF.

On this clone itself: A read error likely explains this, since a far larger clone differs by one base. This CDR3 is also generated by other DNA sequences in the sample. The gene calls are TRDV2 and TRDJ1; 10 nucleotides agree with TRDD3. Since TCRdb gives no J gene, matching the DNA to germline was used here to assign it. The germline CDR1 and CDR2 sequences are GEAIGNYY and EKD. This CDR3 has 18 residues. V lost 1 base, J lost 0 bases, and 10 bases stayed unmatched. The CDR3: CACDTPGLGDLYTDKLIF. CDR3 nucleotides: TGTGCCTGTGACACTCCAGGACTGGGGGATCTGTACACCGATAAACTCATCTTT.

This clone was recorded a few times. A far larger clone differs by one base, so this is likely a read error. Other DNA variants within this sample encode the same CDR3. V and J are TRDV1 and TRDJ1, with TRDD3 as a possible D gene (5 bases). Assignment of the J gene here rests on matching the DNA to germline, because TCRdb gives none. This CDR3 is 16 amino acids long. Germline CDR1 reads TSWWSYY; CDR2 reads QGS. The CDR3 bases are TGTGCCCTTGGGGAAACAAGGGCCGCGTACACCGATAAACTCATCTTT. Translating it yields CALGETRAAYTDKLIF.

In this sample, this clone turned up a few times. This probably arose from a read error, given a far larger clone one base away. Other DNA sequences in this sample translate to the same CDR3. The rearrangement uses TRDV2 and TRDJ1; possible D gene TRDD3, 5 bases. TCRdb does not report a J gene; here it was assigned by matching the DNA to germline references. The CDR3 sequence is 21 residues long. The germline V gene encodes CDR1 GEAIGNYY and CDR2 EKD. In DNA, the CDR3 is TGTGCCTGTGACCAAACCCTGGGACGGGTGGACTCCCGCAAGTACACTGATAAACTCATCTTT. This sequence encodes CACDQTLGRVDSRKYTDKLIF.

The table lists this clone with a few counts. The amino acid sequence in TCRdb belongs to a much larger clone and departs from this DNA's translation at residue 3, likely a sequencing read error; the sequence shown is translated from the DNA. CDR3 in amino acids: CARGGKTSGWGIRGTLIF. The CDR3 DNA reads as TGTGCTCGTGGGGGAAAAACCTCCGGCTGGGGGATACGCGGGACCCTGATCTTT. The chain couples TRDV1 to TRDJ4, with 12 bases aligning to TRDD3. CDR1 TSWWSYY and CDR2 QGS come from the germline V gene. The CDR3 runs to 18 residues.

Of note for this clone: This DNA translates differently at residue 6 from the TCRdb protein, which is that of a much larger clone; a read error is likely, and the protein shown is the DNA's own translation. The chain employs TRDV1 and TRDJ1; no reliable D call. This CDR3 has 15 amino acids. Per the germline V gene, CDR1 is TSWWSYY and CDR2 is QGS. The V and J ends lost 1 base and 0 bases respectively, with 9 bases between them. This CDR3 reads CALGEPPRYTDKLIF. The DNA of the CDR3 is TGTGCTCTTGGGGAACCTCCCCGGTACACCGATAAACTCATCTTT.

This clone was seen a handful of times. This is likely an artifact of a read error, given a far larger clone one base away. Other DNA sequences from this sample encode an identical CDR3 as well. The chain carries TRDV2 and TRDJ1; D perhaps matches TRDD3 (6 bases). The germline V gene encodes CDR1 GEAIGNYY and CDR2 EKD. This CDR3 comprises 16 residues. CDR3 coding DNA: TGTGCCTGTGACACATTATCCCCTGCTGGGGTCGATAAACTCATATTT. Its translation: CACDTLSPAGVDKLIF.

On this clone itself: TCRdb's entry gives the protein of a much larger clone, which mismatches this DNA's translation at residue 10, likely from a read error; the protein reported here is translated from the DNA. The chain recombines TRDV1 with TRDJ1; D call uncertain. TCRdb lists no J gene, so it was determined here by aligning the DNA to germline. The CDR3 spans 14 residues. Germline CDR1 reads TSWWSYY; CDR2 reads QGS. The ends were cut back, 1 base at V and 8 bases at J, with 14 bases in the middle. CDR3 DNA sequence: TGTGCTCTTGGGGAACCGGATCCTTTGCCGAAACTCATCTTT. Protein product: CALGEPDPLPKLIF.

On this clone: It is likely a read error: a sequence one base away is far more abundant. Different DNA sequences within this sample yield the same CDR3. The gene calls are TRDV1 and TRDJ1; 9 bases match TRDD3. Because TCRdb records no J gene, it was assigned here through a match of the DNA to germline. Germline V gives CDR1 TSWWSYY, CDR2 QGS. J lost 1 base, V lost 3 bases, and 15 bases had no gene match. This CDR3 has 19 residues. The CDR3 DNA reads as TGTGCTCTTGGGGAGTTCGGCATTTTCTGGGGGATCTTCACCGATAAACTCATCTTT. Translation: CALGEFGIFWGIFTDKLIF.